This T cell receptor beta chain was obtained from a study of CD8 T cells in ankylosing spondylitis. The CDR3 is 12 residues long. V lost 6 bases and J lost 7, with 15 bases in between. CDR1 and CDR2 from the germline V gene are SQVTM and ANQGSEA. The table lists this clonotype with a few counts. Its antigen is still unknown. Study conclusions and caveats: Apparently characteristic of ankylosing spondylitis blood was a TCR beta motif (about eight highly homologous variants).

TCRdb used MiXCR to reprocess the 5' RACE reads, holding one entry per CDR3 protein. The table includes around 450,000 distinct CDR3 sequences, 25% to 30% detected once. The rearrangement links TRBV29-1 to TRBJ1-1, with D possibly being TRBD1 (6 bases). What was sequenced was blood, either unsorted or a sorted T cell fraction (not recorded which). The TCR comes from a male donor with ankylosing spondylitis. CDR3 in DNA: TGCAGCGTGGACGTAGGGGGACTTGAAGCTTTCTTT. Residues: CSVDVGGLEAFF.